This TCR beta chain emerged from a study of vaccination and CD4 T cells after COVID-19. The overall study: Post-diagnosis, post-COVID samples were collected after a median around 97 days, ranging 35 to 161.

The Oncomine TCR Beta short-read assay sequenced DNA from cultured CD4+ T cells. Someone extracted genomic DNA from cultured CD4+ T cells. TCRdb reprocessed the PCR reads via MiXCR and lists one record per CDR3 protein. The table lists under 1,500 distinct CDR3 sequences, roughly half of them singletons. As concerns this clonotype: The antigen is unknown.

The treatment is: roughly 11-day PBMC culture with coronavirus spike peptide pools or control peptides (ViraFEST assay). Pre-COVID-19 pandemic sampling (2011-2018) yielded the unexposed donor's CD4+ T cells. Sequences were obtained from CD4+ T cells from blood, cultured in vitro. The sequence was obtained from a human donor in good health.

CDR3 nucleotides: TGCAGTGCATCTAGCGGGAGTAGAGCAGATACGCAGTATTTT. Translating it yields CSASSGSRADTQYF. V is TRBV20-1 and J is TRBJ2-3, with TRBD2 matching 10 bases. The junction had 7 bases not matched to a gene; V was cut back by 6 bases and J by 4 bases. Germline CDR1 DFQATT, CDR2 SNEGSKA (reference sequence). The CDR3 consists of 14 residues.